A selection of T cell receptor beta chains follows, all from one sample in a study of Graves' ophthalmopathy and Graves' hyperthyroidism. One entry per CDR3 protein results from TCRdb running MiXCR on the multiplex PCR reads. The profile shows about 740,000 distinct CDR3 sequences, 40% of them singletons. Source material: peripheral blood. The receptors originated from an adult man with Graves' ophthalmopathy. Each CDR3 is given with its conserved first and last residue. D genes are given only for firm matches. Some rows have no size entry. The others give once, few or many, or a class for an expanded clone.

j_gene | abundance | v_gene | d_gene | CDR3aa | CDR3nt
TRBJ2-6 | many | TRBV7-9 | . | CASSLDGSGTGANVLTF | TGTGCCAGCAGCCTAGACGGTTCTGGGACTGGGGCCAACGTCCTGACTTTC
TRBJ2-7 | . | TRBV29-1 | TRBD2 | CSVDDSGGSGSYEQYF | TGCAGCGTTGACGACAGCGGGGGGTCGGGCTCCTACGAGCAGTACTTC
TRBJ1-5 | . | TRBV7-2 | TRBD1 | CASRLIHRGFGPQHF | TGTGCCAGCAGGCTCATTCACAGGGGATTTGGGCCCCAGCATTTT
TRBJ2-7 | few | TRBV25-1 | . | CASSLPRDDSYEQYF | TGTGCCAGCAGTTTGCCGCGTGATGATTCCTACGAGCAGTACTTC
TRBJ1-5 | . | TRBV7-9 | . | CASSPRAYSNQPQHF | TGTGCCAGCAGCCCAAGAGCCTATAGCAATCAGCCCCAGCATTTT
TRBJ1-1 | many | TRBV29-1 | . | CSVVRGMNTEAFF | TGCAGCGTTGTTAGGGGTATGAACACTGAAGCTTTCTTT
TRBJ1-1 | . | TRBV5-8 | . | CASSPVQGSTEAFF | TGTGCCAGCAGCCCCGTTCAGGGGAGCACTGAAGCTTTCTTT
TRBJ2-5 | few | TRBV20-1 | . | CSADDTMQETQYF | TGCAGTGCTGACGACACGATGCAAGAGACCCAGTACTTC
TRBJ2-7 | . | TRBV19 | TRBD1 | CASRDPGQGAYEQYF | TGTGCCAGTAGGGACCCGGGACAGGGGGCCTACGAGCAGTACTTC
TRBJ1-5 | . | TRBV7-2 | . | CASSGEGEAAKTQHF | TGTGCCAGCAGCGGGGAAGGTGAGGCGGCGAAGACCCAGCATTTT
TRBJ2-5 | many | TRBV7-8 | TRBD2 | CASSPGLAGGPRTQYF | TGTGCCAGCAGCCCTGGACTAGCGGGGGGACCACGGACCCAGTACTTC
TRBJ1-5 | . | TRBV24-1 | TRBD1 | CATSDPGQVETQHF | TGTGCCACCAGTGACCCGGGACAGGTGGAGACCCAGCATTTT
TRBJ2-7 | . | TRBV10-1 | . | CASSFLLDLYEQYF | TGTGCCAGCAGTTTCCTCTTGGATCTTTACGAGCAGTACTTC
TRBJ1-5 | . | TRBV24-1 | TRBD1 | CATSDPGTGGWSNQPQHF | TGTGCCACCAGTGACCCAGGGACAGGGGGCTGGAGCAATCAGCCCCAGCATTTT
TRBJ1-3 | . | TRBV11-2 | . | CASRLSGAAGNTIYF | TGTGCCAGCCGCTTATCCGGGGCCGCCGGAAACACCATATATTTT